This entry lists 17 T cell receptor beta chains sequenced from one sample in a study of T cells in Graves' hyperthyroidism and ophthalmopathy. RNA transcripts were the template for amplifying TCR beta CDR3 regions. The HTBI primer set was used in a first-round RT-PCR of the TCR CDR3. TCRdb recomputed calls from the multiplex PCR reads with MiXCR, one row per CDR3 protein. The top ten hold around 7.7% of the sample, which has over 650,000 distinct CDR3 sequences, over 15% seen once. What was sequenced was blood. The receptors were sampled from a man younger than 35 with Graves' hyperthyroidism.

V and J are TRBV7-3 and TRBJ2-1; the match to TRBD2 covers 7 bases. Germline V lookup: CDR1 SGHTA, CDR2 FQGTGA. CDR3 length: 18 residues. V gave up 1 base and J gave up 7 bases; unmatched junction bases: 16. Written as DNA, the CDR3 is TGTGCCAGCAGCTTAAGGGCGGGAGCCCCCAATAAAGCAAATGAGCAGTTCTTC. Amino acid sequence: CASSLRAGAPNKANEQFF.

Concerning this clonotype: One end of the junction does not line up with germline, which may come from a read error. The V call is TRBV6-1, the J call TRBJ2-7, with no clear D. The CDR3 extends over 13 amino acids. Germline CDR1 MNHNS, CDR2 SASEGT. In DNA form, the CDR3 reads TGTGCCAGCAGTGAAGAACGGACCTACGAGCGGTACTTC. Residues: CASSEERTYERYF.

This chain joins TRBV2 and TRBJ2-1; tentatively, D is TRBD1 or TRBD2 (7 bases each). CDR3 length equals 13 residues. V dropped 8 bases and J dropped 8 bases, with 16 bases sitting between them. CDR1 SNHLY and CDR2 FYNNEI come from the germline V gene. The DNA for the CDR3 is TGTGCCAGCGGGCAGGGGGGGGGACATGAGCAGTTCTTC. Encoded protein: CASGQGGGHEQFF. The variable domain in full, with the rest retrieved from reference TRBV2 and TRBJ2-1, is EPEVTQTPSHQVTQMGQEVILRCVPISNHLYFYWYRQILGQKVEFLVSFYNNEISEKSEIFDDQFSVERPDGSNFTLKIRSTKLEDSAMYFCASGQGGGHEQFFGPGTRLTVL.

The chain is built from TRBV20-1 and TRBJ1-4, with no clear D. Germline CDR1 and CDR2: DFQATT and SNEGSKA (reference sequence). V lost 8 bases and J lost 8, with 18 bases in between. CDR3 length: 13 amino acids. The CDR3 DNA sequence: TGCAGTTTTCCACTAGGAGGAACCGAAAAACTGTTTTTT. Its translation: CSFPLGGTEKLFF.

This clonotype came up many times. This sequence joins TRBV11-2 and TRBJ1-1; 8 nucleotides match TRBD1. Germline trimming cut 5 bases from V and 5 bases from J; bases unmatched to any gene: 7. The germline gives CDR1 SGHAT, CDR2 FQNNGV. CDR3 length equals 14 residues. The CDR3: CASSKTGGSTEAFF. The CDR3 region has the DNA TGTGCCAGCAGCAAAACAGGGGGTTCTACTGAAGCTTTCTTT.

Worth noting for this clonotype: Since a much larger clone is just one base distant, this may be a read error. This chain joins TRBV30 and TRBJ2-7, with 7 positions matching TRBD2. The germline gives CDR1 GTSNPN, CDR2 SVGIG (reference sequence). V shed 2 bases and J 4 bases; nucleotides not matched to a gene: 14. This CDR3 has 16 residues. For the CDR3, the DNA is TGTGCCTGGAGTAGGGTAGCGGGCATGGAAGTATACGAGCAGTACTTC. Protein product: CAWSRVAGMEVYEQYF.

The rearrangement joins TRBV2 to TRBJ2-2; no reliable D call. V was clipped by 5 bases and J by 2 bases, with 6 bases between them. CDR3 size: 13 residues. Germline V gene sequence: CDR1 SNHLY, CDR2 FYNNEI. CDR3 loop: CASSQDNTGELFF. The CDR3, as DNA: TGTGCCAGCAGTCAGGACAACACCGGGGAGCTGTTTTTT.

This clonotype was counted at least ten times. The chain combines TRBV29-1 with TRBJ2-1, with D perhaps TRBD1 (5 bases). The CDR3 is 14 amino acids. CDR1 and CDR2 from the germline V gene are SQVTM and ANQGSEA. Trimming pared 1 base from V and 0 bases from J, leaving 7 bases between. As DNA, the CDR3 is TGCAGCGTTGAAGGACAGCTCTCCTACAATGAGCAGTTCTTC. It yields the protein CSVEGQLSYNEQFF.

This chain links TRBV4-1 with TRBJ2-5, with 9 positions matching TRBD1. The CDR3 has 14 residues. Germline trimming cut 4 bases from V and 4 bases from J; bases unmatched to any gene: 4. In germline, CDR1 is MGHRA, CDR2 YSYEKL. CDR3 protein: CASSPGTGLETQYF. CDR3 DNA sequence: TGCGCCAGCAGCCCCGGGACAGGGCTAGAGACCCAGTACTTC.

This clonotype appeared once. The chain combines TRBV7-6 with TRBJ2-5, with D perhaps being TRBD1 or TRBD2 (5 bases each). Per the germline V gene, CDR1 is SGHVS and CDR2 is FNYEAQ. CDR3 size: 14 residues. Trimming left V 5 bases short and J 2 bases short, with 12 bases between. For the CDR3, the DNA is TGTGCCAGCAGCGCCGGGACGTGGCAAGAGACCCAGTACTTC. It translates to CASSAGTWQETQYF. The whole variable domain, filled in from reference TRBV7-6 and TRBJ2-5, reads GAGVSQSPRYKVTKRGQDVALRCDPISGHVSLYWYRQALGQGPEFLTYFNYEAQQDKSGLPNDRFSAERPEGSISTLTIQRTEQRDSAMYRCASSAGTWQETQYFGPGTRLLVL.

This clonotype was detected only a few times. The genes are TRBV6-5 and TRBJ2-1; TRBD2 agrees at 9 bases. Per the germline V gene, CDR1 is MNHEY and CDR2 is SVGAGI. V dropped 2 bases and J dropped 7; count of bases not matched to a gene: 6. The CDR3 is made up of 15 amino acids. For the CDR3, the DNA is TGTGCCAGCAGTTACGTAGCGGGAGAGGAGAATGAGCAGTTCTTC. Protein: CASSYVAGEENEQFF.

Only one count was recorded for this clonotype. The V gene is TRBV24-1, the J gene TRBJ1-1; D may be TRBD1 (6 bases). The CDR3 spans 16 residues. The V and J ends lost 4 bases and 3 bases respectively, with 17 bases between them. CDR1 is KGHDR, CDR2 SFDVKD, per germline. Here the CDR3 DNA reads TGTGCCACCAGTGACTCTGTGACAGGCGGCGACACTGAAGCTTTCTTT. Encoded protein: CATSDSVTGGDTEAFF.

V and J are TRBV19 and TRBJ2-5; D may be TRBD1 or TRBD2 (5 bases each). Germline CDR1 is LNHDA and CDR2 is SQIVND (reference sequence). The V end lost 1 base, the J end lost 4 bases, and 13 bases lay between the germline ends. This CDR3 is built from 15 residues. The CDR3 sequence is CASSIVFGARETQYF. The CDR3 coding sequence is TGTGCCAGTAGTATAGTCTTCGGGGCACGAGAGACCCAGTACTTC.

This clonotype was seen only a few times. The V and J genes are TRBV2 and TRBJ2-3; TRBD2 aligns across 7 bases. Per the germline V gene, CDR1 is SNHLY and CDR2 is FYNNEI. The length of the CDR3 is 14 residues. With 7 bases clipped from V and 3 bases from J, the junction kept 7 bases outside the gene matches. This chain's CDR3 is CASNLPGGTDTQYF. As DNA, the CDR3 is TGTGCCAGCAACCTCCCGGGGGGTACAGATACGCAGTATTTT. Full variable domain (remainder filled in from reference TRBV2 and TRBJ2-3): EPEVTQTPSHQVTQMGQEVILRCVPISNHLYFYWYRQILGQKVEFLVSFYNNEISEKSEIFDDQFSVERPDGSNFTLKIRSTKLEDSAMYFCASNLPGGTDTQYFGPGTRLTVL.

As for this clonotype: One end of the junction fails to match germline, which may point to a read error. The V call is TRBV9, the J call TRBJ2-1; 8 positions match TRBD2. Germline V gene sequence: CDR1 SGDLS, CDR2 YYNGEE. The CDR3 contains 16 residues. CDR3: CASSVALAGSYNEQFF. CDR3 DNA sequence: TGCGCCAGCAGCGTAGCGCTAGCGGGTTCTTACAATGAGCAGTTCTTC.

A note on this clonotype: Germline is not matched at one junction end, which may reflect a read error. The rearrangement joins TRBV10-3 to TRBJ2-1, with D possibly matching TRBD2 (8 bases). CDR3 size: 19 residues. Germline values: CDR1 ENHRY, CDR2 SYGVKD. The DNA of the CDR3 is TGTGCCAGCAGTTCAGGGGGGAGTAGCGGGGCGAGCTCCTACAATGAGCAGTTCTTC. Amino acids: CASSSGGSSGASSYNEQFF.

The chain employs TRBV14 and TRBJ2-5; 9 positions match TRBD1. CDR3 length: 15 amino acids. The V and J ends lost 5 bases and 4 bases, in that order; junction bases with no gene match: 8. The germline CDR1 and CDR2 sequences are SGHDN and FVKESK. The CDR3 DNA sequence: TGTGCCAGCAGCGTCCGGGACAGGGTAATAGAGACCCAGTACTTC. As protein: CASSVRDRVIETQYF.